The T cell receptor (beta chain) described here comes from a study of radiotherapy plus CTLA-4 blockade in lung cancer. Study observations and caveats: Reports state that early shifts in blood T cell clones, with interferon-beta, best predicted response. Radiotherapy plus ipilimumab was followed by expansion in blood of tumor-derived TCR clones.

Notes on this clone: Its antigen is currently unknown.

Clones were sequenced by immunoSEQ multiplex PCR, and TCRdb holds only the in-frame ones, with some missing. Here the sample spans tens of thousands of clones, more than 75% being singletons. Alongside CTLA-4 blockade with ipilimumab, patients with chemo-refractory metastatic non-small-cell lung cancer received focal radiation. The CDR3 spans 16 residues. Germline V lookup: CDR1 LNHDA, CDR2 SQIVND (reference sequence). Trimming cost V 3 bases and J 5 bases; bases outside gene matches: 5. The rearrangement uses TRBV19 and TRBJ2-2; 11 bases match TRBD1. The material was peripheral blood, obtained from a patient treated with radiotherapy plus ipilimumab. This sequence was found in a human donor with non-small cell lung cancer that progressed on radiotherapy plus ipilimumab. CDR3 region: CASSMFGQGATGELFF. The DNA of the CDR3 is TGTGCCAGTAGTATGTTTGGACAGGGGGCAACCGGGGAGCTGTTTTTT.